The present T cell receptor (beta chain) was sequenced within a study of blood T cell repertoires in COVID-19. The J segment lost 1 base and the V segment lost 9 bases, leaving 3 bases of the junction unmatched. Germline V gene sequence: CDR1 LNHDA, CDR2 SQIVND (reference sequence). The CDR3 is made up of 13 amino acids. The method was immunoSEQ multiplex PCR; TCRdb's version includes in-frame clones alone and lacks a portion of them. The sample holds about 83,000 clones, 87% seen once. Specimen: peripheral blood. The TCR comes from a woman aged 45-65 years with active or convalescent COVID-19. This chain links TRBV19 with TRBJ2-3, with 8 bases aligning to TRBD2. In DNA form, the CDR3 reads TGTGCCAGCGCCGGGGGGGGCACAGATACGCAGTATTTT. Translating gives CASAGGGTDTQYF.